What follows are 19 T cell receptor beta chains derived from one specimen sequenced in a study of CD8+ T cells in alopecia areata (dated by TCRdb to the late 2010s). The treatment or condition label on this specimen signifies: oral pan-JAK inhibitor, 5-10 mg twice daily. The library was generated by the immunoSEQ multiplex PCR assay. To provide template for TCR sequencing, every sample had RNA extracted and reverse transcribed into cDNA. The source is immuneACCESS, and TCRdb retained only in-frame sequences with V and J called. Part of the clones is not carried over; for the studies checked, unresolved V genes explain less than half of this, and the remainder is unexplained. The sample data list approximately 180,000 clones, and 58% of these were observed just once. The ten largest clones add up to approximately 16% of the sample. The sample was CD4+ T cells sorted from blood, taken at roughly week 58, from a patient treated with tofacitinib. The source of these receptors is a human donor with alopecia areata.

The chain combines TRBV19 with TRBJ1-6, with D unclear. The V and J ends lost 3 bases and 9 bases respectively, with 12 bases between them. The CDR3 is 14 amino acids. Looked up from germline, CDR1 is LNHDA and CDR2 is SQIVND (reference sequence). The CDR3 is CASSIPTVGSPLHF. In DNA, the CDR3 is TGTGCCAGTAGTATCCCCACGGTCGGTTCACCCCTCCACTTT.

The rearrangement links TRBV18 to TRBJ2-2, with 9 bases aligning to TRBD1. In germline, CDR1 is KGHSH, CDR2 LQKENI. The CDR3 spans 17 residues. The ends lost 6 bases at V and 0 bases at J; junction bases unmatched: 8. CDR3 protein: CASSPDRGYANTGELFF. The CDR3 coding sequence is TGTGCCAGCTCGCCCGACAGGGGGTACGCGAACACCGGGGAGCTGTTTTTT.

The V call is TRBV5-1, the J call TRBJ1-5; no clear D. The germline V gene encodes CDR1 SGHRS and CDR2 YFSETQ. V lost 0 bases to trimming and J lost 5 bases, with 9 bases between them. The CDR3 is 14 amino acids. CDR3 bases: TGCGCCAGCAGCTTGGGGGGAACCGATCAGCCCCAGCATTTT. Protein sequence: CASSLGGTDQPQHF.

The chain combines TRBV4-1 with TRBJ1-1; D uncertain. The germline V gene has CDR1 MGHRA and CDR2 YSYEKL. Trimming removed 4 bases from V and 2 bases from J, with 8 bases in between. CDR3 length: 13 residues. CDR3: CASSRDDNTEAFF. DNA of the CDR3: TGCGCCAGCAGCCGAGATGACAACACTGAAGCTTTCTTT.

This clone was counted between two and nine times. This chain joins TRBV30 and TRBJ1-3; D not resolved. The CDR3 has 15 amino acids. V lost 4 bases to trimming and J lost 0 bases, with 13 bases between them. The germline gives CDR1 GTSNPN, CDR2 SVGIG (reference sequence). CDR3 nucleotide sequence: TGTGCCTGGACACTCAAGGCGCTCTCTGGAAACACCATATATTTT. Translation gives CAWTLKALSGNTIYF.

The chain employs TRBV6-6 and TRBJ2-5; 16 bases map to TRBD2. This CDR3 is 16 amino acids long. V trimming: 7 bases; J trimming: 3 bases; junction bases outside the gene matches: 5. Germline CDR1 MNHNY, CDR2 SVGAGI (reference sequence). The CDR3 is CASIHGTSGGEETQYF. In DNA form, the CDR3 reads TGTGCCAGCATCCACGGGACTAGCGGGGGGGAAGAGACCCAGTACTTC.

V usage is TRBV29-1 and J usage is TRBJ2-1; D may be TRBD1 (6 bases). This CDR3 spans 16 amino acids. Germline V CDR1 and CDR2: SQVTM, ANQGSEA. The ends were cut back, 2 bases at V and 15 bases at J, with 29 bases in the middle. CDR3 bases: TGCAGCGTTGAAACCTCGACAGGTGATTCTCTCCCGAGGGTGTTCTTC. It codes for CSVETSTGDSLPRVFF.

The chain carries TRBV5-1 and TRBJ2-1, with 9 nucleotides matching TRBD1. The CDR3 runs 15 residues. The junction had 9 bases not matched to a gene; V was cut back by 7 bases and J by 4 bases. The V gene's germline CDR1 is SGHRS and CDR2 YFSETQ. This chain's CDR3 is CASGPPGTGYNEQFF. The DNA for the CDR3 is TGCGCCAGCGGGCCCCCAGGGACAGGGTACAATGAGCAGTTCTTC. The full variable domain, completed using reference TRBV5-1 and TRBJ2-1, is KAGVTQTPRYLIKTRGQQVTLSCSPISGHRSVSWYQQTPGQGLQFLFEYFSETQRNKGNFPGRFSGRQFSNSRSEMNVSTLELGDSALYLCASGPPGTGYNEQFFGPGTRLTVL.

The rearrangement uses TRBV30 and TRBJ2-7; D uncertain. Germline values: CDR1 GTSNPN, CDR2 SVGIG (reference sequence). CDR3 length equals 12 residues. V was trimmed by 2 bases and J by 3 bases, leaving 8 bases between them. The CDR3 nucleotides read TGTGCCTGGAGTTACACGGACTACGAGCAGTACTTC. The encoded protein is CAWSYTDYEQYF.

This clone appeared a few times. The sample contains more than one DNA sequence encoding this CDR3. CDR3 in DNA: TGCAGCGTTGGGGTTCCTGGAAACACCATATATTTT. This translates into CSVGVPGNTIYF. This chain uses TRBV29-1 with TRBJ1-3; no clear D. The ends were cut back, 4 bases at V and 2 bases at J, with 6 bases in the middle. The CDR3 contains 12 residues. The germline gives CDR1 SQVTM, CDR2 ANQGSEA.

In this sample, this clone turned up many times. This chain joins TRBV7-9 and TRBJ2-3; D call uncertain. CDR1 and CDR2 (germline): SEHNR, FQNEAQ (reference sequence). The ends were cut back, 11 bases at V and 5 bases at J, with 11 bases in the middle. The CDR3 spans 11 residues. The DNA for the CDR3 is TGTGCCGGCTTCCTTCGAGATACGCAGTATTTT. Translation: CAGFLRDTQYF.

This sequence joins TRBV5-1 and TRBJ2-5; weak D call: TRBD2 (6 bases). There are 14 residues in the CDR3. Germline lookup yields CDR1 SGHRS and CDR2 YFSETQ. Trimming pared 7 bases from V and 5 bases from J, leaving 18 bases between. In nucleotides, the CDR3 is TGCGCCAGCTCAACTAGCTCATCTGGGGAGACCCAGTACTTC. This encodes CASSTSSSGETQYF.

The sample holds a few counts of this clone. J is TRBJ1-2 and V is TRBV9; TRBD1 matches at 7 bases. The V gene's germline CDR1 is SGDLS and CDR2 YYNGEE. The CDR3 has 16 amino acids. V dropped 3 bases and J dropped 4; count of bases not matched to a gene: 12. The CDR3 loop is CASSASQGPGVYGYTF. DNA of the CDR3: TGTGCCAGCAGCGCATCACAGGGGCCCGGCGTCTATGGCTACACCTTC.

The genes are TRBV4-2 and TRBJ1-1; D is perhaps TRBD1 (6 bases). This CDR3 is 15 amino acids long. Trimming left V 4 bases short and J 0 bases short, with 12 bases between. Germline-derived CDR1 and CDR2 are LGHNA and YNFKEQ. CDR3 sequence: CASSRGQRVNTEAFF. In nucleotides, the CDR3 is TGTGCCAGCAGCCGTGGACAGCGAGTGAACACTGAAGCTTTCTTT.

This clone has more than one count but fewer than ten. Other DNA sequences of this sample code for an identical CDR3. The genes are TRBV6-5 and TRBJ1-1, with D unresolved. V was cut by 0 bases and J by 8 bases, with 7 bases left in between. There are 12 residues in the CDR3. Per the germline V gene, CDR1 is MNHEY and CDR2 is SVGAGI. The chain's CDR3 is CASSYSGREAFF. In DNA, the CDR3 is TGTGCCAGCAGTTACTCGGGCAGGGAAGCTTTCTTT.

Only a few counts were recorded for this clone. The V and J genes are TRBV30 and TRBJ1-1; D is uncertain. The V and J ends lost 3 bases and 5 bases respectively, with 16 bases between them. Germline V gene sequence: CDR1 GTSNPN, CDR2 SVGIG (reference sequence). The CDR3 is made up of 14 amino acids. CDR3 DNA: TGTGCCTGGAGGGGAGGGTTTAGGATGACTGAAGCTTTCTTT. It codes for CAWRGGFRMTEAFF.

This chain links TRBV30 with TRBJ2-2, with D possibly matching TRBD2 (6 bases). Germline values: CDR1 GTSNPN, CDR2 SVGIG (reference sequence). The CDR3 loop spans 15 amino acids. Trimming removed 2 bases from V and 2 bases from J, with 12 bases in between. This CDR3 reads CAWSLGGTNTGELFF. For the CDR3, the DNA is TGTGCCTGGAGTCTTGGCGGGACTAACACCGGGGAGCTGTTTTTT. The full variable domain, completed using reference TRBV30 and TRBJ2-2, is SQTIHQWPATLVQPVGSPLSLECTVEGTSNPNLYWYRQAAGRGLQLLFYSVGIGQISSEVPQNLSASRPQDRQFILSSKKLLLSDSGFYLCAWSLGGTNTGELFFGEGSRLTVL.

This sequence joins TRBV30 and TRBJ2-3; D call uncertain. Germline V gives CDR1 GTSNPN, CDR2 SVGIG (reference sequence). Trimming shortened V by 1 base and J by 0 bases, and 11 bases separated the two germline ends. The CDR3 totals 15 residues. The CDR3 loop is CAWSDIRTSTDTQYF. CDR3 bases: TGTGCCTGGAGTGATATTCGAACTAGCACAGATACGCAGTATTTT.

The chain carries TRBV4-1 and TRBJ2-7; maybe TRBD2 (7 bases). The CDR3 is 16 amino acids. Trimming took 1 base from V and 3 from J, leaving 16 bases between them. The germline V gene encodes CDR1 MGHRA and CDR2 YSYEKL. The CDR3, as DNA: TGCGCCAGCAGCCAAGGAGGGGGAGGGTTGGGCTACGAGCAGTACTTC. Encoded protein: CASSQGGGGLGYEQYF.